Listed here are 9 T cell receptor beta chains from one sample, sequenced in a study of vaccination and CD4 T cells after COVID-19. Time point: late sampling 161 to 241 days after vaccination in three convalescent patients. The treatment was: roughly 11-day PBMC culture with coronavirus spike peptide pools or control peptides (ViraFEST assay). The Oncomine TCR Beta short-read assay was what sequenced the DNA obtained from cultured CD4+ T cells. One entry per CDR3 protein, called by TCRdb with MiXCR from the PCR reads. Of approximately 15,000 distinct CDR3 sequences in the sample, approximately 49% are singletons; the top ten hold under 15%. Antigens for these TCRs are unknown. The sequencing used CD4+ T cells from blood, cultured in vitro, collected about 7 months after SARS-CoV-2 vaccination. Source of these receptors: a human donor who had recovered from COVID-19.

The chain has TRBV4-2 and TRBJ2-5; 7 nucleotides match TRBD2. This CDR3 has 16 amino acids. The V gene end was trimmed by 5 bases and the J gene end by 4 bases; junction bases not matched to a gene: 13. CDR1 is LGHNA and CDR2 is YNFKEQ in the germline V gene. The CDR3 loop is CASSGGDRGDRETQYF. CDR3 sequence (DNA): TGTGCCAGCAGCGGGGGGGATCGGGGCGATAGAGAGACCCAGTACTTC.

A word on this clonotype: Given a much more abundant clone one base away, this may be a read error. V is TRBV7-2 and J is TRBJ2-5; D not certain. CDR1 SGHTA and CDR2 FQGNSA come from the germline V gene. CDR3 size: 14 residues. V lost 1 base, J lost 2 bases, and 8 bases lay in between. This CDR3 reads CASSLVVAQETQYF. DNA for the CDR3: TGTGCCAGCAGCTTAGTAGTAGCTCAAGAGACCCAGTACTTC.

The V and J genes are TRBV2 and TRBJ1-5, with TRBD1 identical over 8 bases. CDR3 size: 15 residues. V was pared by 5 bases and J by 1 base, with 4 bases of the junction left unmatched. The germline V gene has CDR1 SNHLY and CDR2 FYNNEI. As DNA, the CDR3 is TGTGCCAGCAGTTGGGACAGGTTCAGCAATCAGCCCCAGCATTTT. Its protein product is CASSWDRFSNQPQHF.

This sequence joins TRBV11-1 and TRBJ2-5; 9 bases are shared with TRBD1. The CDR3 has 15 residues. J lost 5 bases, V lost 6 bases, and 10 bases had no gene match. Germline V gene lookup returns CDR1 SGHAT and CDR2 FQDESV (reference sequence). The CDR3 DNA reads as TGTGCCAGCAGTTCTCCGGGACAGGGTTCCGAGACCCAGTACTTC. It codes for CASSSPGQGSETQYF.

The rearrangement links TRBV4-1 to TRBJ1-3, with D possibly being TRBD1 (5 bases). This CDR3 has 14 amino acids. Germline V lookup: CDR1 MGHRA, CDR2 YSYEKL. The ends were cut back, 0 bases at V and 16 bases at J, with 19 bases in the middle. As DNA, the CDR3 is TGCGCCAGCAGCCAAGATCATGGGGGTTTCCCTCCCTATTTT. Protein: CASSQDHGGFPPYF.

The chain is built from TRBV7-2 and TRBJ2-7; 7 nucleotides agree with TRBD1. The V gene end was trimmed by 2 bases and the J gene end by 2 bases; junction bases not matched to a gene: 12. The germline V gene encodes CDR1 SGHTA and CDR2 FQGNSA. CDR3 length equals 17 residues. The CDR3 DNA reads TGTGCCAGCAGCTTATTATCTGGGGACAGTGGCGCCTACGAGCAGTACTTC. It is translated as CASSLLSGDSGAYEQYF.

This clonotype turned up a few times. The V gene is TRBV24-1, the J gene TRBJ1-5; TRBD1 matches at 8 bases. CDR3 size: 16 residues. The germline CDR1 and CDR2 sequences are KGHDR and SFDVKD. The V and J ends lost 4 bases and 3 bases, in that order; junction bases with no gene match: 7. CDR3 sequence: CATSETAGGPNQPQHF. CDR3 in DNA: TGTGCCACCAGTGAAACCGCAGGGGGCCCCAATCAGCCCCAGCATTTT.

This chain links TRBV20-1 with TRBJ1-1; 10 positions agree with TRBD1. V dropped 3 bases and J dropped 6; count of bases not matched to a gene: 4. The germline V gene encodes CDR1 DFQATT and CDR2 SNEGSKA (reference sequence). The CDR3 totals 13 residues. DNA for the CDR3: TGCAGTGCTAGGGGACAGGGGAGGGCTGAAGCTTTCTTT. This translates into CSARGQGRAEAFF.

This clonotype was seen a handful of times. The V call is TRBV7-2, the J call TRBJ1-2, with D possibly matching TRBD1 (5 bases). Germline-derived CDR1 and CDR2 are SGHTA and FQGNSA. V gave up 5 bases and J gave up 3 bases, with 19 bases separating them. The CDR3 totals 16 residues. In nucleotides, the CDR3 is TGTGCCAGCAGCCCCACCGGCCAGGGATCTTACTATGGCTACACCTTC. This translates into CASSPTGQGSYYGYTF.